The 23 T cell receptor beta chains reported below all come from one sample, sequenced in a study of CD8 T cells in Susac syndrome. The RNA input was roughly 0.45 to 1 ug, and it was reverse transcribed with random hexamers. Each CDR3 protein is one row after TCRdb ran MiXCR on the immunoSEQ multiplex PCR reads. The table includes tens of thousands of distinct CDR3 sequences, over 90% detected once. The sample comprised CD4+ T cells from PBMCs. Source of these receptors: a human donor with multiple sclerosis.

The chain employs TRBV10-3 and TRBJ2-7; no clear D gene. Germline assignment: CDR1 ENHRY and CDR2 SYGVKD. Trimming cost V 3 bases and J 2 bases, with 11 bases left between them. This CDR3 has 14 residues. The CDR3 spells CAISERANPYEQYF. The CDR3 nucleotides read TGTGCCATCAGTGAAAGGGCCAACCCCTACGAGCAGTACTTC.

CDR3 in DNA: TGCAGTGCTGCGGAGGGGGGGGAGTGGGAAAAACTGTTTTTT. Translated, it gives CSAAEGGEWEKLFF. The chain couples TRBV20-1 to TRBJ1-4; maybe TRBD1 (6 bases). Trimming left V 5 bases short and J 8 bases short, with 18 bases between. Germline V gives CDR1 DFQATT, CDR2 SNEGSKA (reference sequence). The CDR3 spans 14 residues.

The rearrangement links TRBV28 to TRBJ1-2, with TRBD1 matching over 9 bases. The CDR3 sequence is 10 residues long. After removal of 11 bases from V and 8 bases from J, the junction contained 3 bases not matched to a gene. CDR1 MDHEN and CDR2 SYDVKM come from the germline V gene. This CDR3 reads CAGQGRGYTF. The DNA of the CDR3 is TGTGCCGGACAGGGGAGAGGCTACACCTTC.

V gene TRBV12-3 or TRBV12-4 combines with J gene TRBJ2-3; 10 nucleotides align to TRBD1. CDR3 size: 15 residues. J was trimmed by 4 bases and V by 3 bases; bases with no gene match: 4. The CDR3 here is CASSFGTGEADTQYF. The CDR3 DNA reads TGTGCCAGCAGTTTCGGGACAGGGGAAGCAGATACGCAGTATTTT.

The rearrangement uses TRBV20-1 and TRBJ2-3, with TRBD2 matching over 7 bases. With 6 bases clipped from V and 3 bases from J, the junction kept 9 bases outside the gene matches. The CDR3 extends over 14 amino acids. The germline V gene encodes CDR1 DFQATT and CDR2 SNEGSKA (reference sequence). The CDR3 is CSAPEASGTDTQYF. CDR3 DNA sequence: TGCAGTGCCCCGGAGGCTAGCGGTACAGATACGCAGTATTTT.

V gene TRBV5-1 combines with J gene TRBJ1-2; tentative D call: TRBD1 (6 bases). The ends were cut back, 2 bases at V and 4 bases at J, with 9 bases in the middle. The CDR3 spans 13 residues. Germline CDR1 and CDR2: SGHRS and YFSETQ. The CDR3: CASSFGTTYGYTF. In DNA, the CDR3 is TGCGCCAGCAGCTTTGGGACAACCTATGGCTACACCTTC.

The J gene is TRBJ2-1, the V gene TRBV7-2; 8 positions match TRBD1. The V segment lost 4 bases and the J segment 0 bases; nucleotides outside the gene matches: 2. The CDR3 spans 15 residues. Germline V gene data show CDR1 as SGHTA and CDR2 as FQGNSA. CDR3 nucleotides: TGTGCCAGCAGCTCAGGACAGGGCTCCTACAATGAGCAGTTCTTC. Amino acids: CASSSGQGSYNEQFF. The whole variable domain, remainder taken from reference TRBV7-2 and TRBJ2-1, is GAGVSQSPSNKVTEKGKDVELRCDPISGHTALYWYRQSLGQGLEFLIYFQGNSAPDKSGLPSDRFSAERTGGSVSTLTIQRTQQEDSAVYLCASSSGQGSYNEQFFGPGTRLTVL.

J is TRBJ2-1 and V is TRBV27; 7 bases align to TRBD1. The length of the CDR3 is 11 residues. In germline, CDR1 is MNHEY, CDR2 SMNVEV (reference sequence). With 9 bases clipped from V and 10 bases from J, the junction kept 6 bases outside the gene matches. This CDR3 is CASSWDREQFF. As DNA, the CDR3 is TGTGCCAGTTCATGGGACAGAGAGCAGTTCTTC.

The CDR3 bases are TGTGCCAGCAGGAAGGAGGGACAGGGTAACAATGAGCAGTTCTTC. The encoded protein is CASRKEGQGNNEQFF. The rearrangement links TRBV12-3 or TRBV12-4 to TRBJ2-1, with 9 bases matching TRBD1. CDR3 size: 15 residues. The V segment lost 6 bases and the J segment 5 bases; nucleotides outside the gene matches: 8.

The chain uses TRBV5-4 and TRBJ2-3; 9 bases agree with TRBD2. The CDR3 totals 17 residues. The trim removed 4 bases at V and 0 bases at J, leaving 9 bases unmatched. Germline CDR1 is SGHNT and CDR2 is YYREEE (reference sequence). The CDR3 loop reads CASSARVAGASTDTQYF. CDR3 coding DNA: TGTGCCAGCAGCGCCCGAGTAGCGGGGGCTAGCACAGATACGCAGTATTTT.

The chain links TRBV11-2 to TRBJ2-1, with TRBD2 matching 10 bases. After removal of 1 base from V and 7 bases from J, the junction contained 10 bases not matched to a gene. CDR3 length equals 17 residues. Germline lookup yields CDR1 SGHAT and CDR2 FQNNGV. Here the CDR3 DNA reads TGTGCCAGCAGCTTAGTGTCCAGCGGGGGGGCGAGGAATGAGCAGTTCTTC. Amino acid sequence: CASSLVSSGGARNEQFF.

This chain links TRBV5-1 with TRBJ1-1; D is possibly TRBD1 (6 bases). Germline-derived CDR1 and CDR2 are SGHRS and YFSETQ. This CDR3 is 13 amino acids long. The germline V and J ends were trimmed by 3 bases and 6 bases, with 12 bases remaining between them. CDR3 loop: CASSSQGSPEAFF. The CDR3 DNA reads TGCGCCAGCAGCTCACAGGGAAGCCCTGAAGCTTTCTTT.

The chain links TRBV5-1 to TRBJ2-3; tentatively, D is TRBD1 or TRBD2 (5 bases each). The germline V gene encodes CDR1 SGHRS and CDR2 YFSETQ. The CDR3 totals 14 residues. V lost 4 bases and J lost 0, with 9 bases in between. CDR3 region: CASSGGLSTDTQYF. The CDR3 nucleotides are TGCGCCAGCAGCGGGGGTCTGAGCACAGATACGCAGTATTTT.

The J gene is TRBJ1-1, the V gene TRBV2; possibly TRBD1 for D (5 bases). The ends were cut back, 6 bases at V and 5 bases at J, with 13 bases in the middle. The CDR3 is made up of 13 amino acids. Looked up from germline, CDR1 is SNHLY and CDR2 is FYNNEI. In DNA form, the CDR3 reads TGTGCCAGCAGGAGCCCCAGGGTTACTGAAGCTTTCTTT. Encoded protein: CASRSPRVTEAFF.

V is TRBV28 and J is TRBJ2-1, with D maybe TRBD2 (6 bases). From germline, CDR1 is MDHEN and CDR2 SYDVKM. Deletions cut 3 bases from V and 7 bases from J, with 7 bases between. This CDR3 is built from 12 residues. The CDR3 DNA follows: TGTGCCAGCAGTTTTCGGGAGAATGAGCAGTTCTTC. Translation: CASSFRENEQFF.

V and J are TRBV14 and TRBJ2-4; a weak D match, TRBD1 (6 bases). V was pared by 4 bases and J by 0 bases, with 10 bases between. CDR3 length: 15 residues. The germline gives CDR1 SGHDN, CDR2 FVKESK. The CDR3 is CASSPTRGAKNIQYF. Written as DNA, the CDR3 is TGTGCCAGCAGCCCTACCAGGGGAGCCAAAAACATTCAGTACTTC.

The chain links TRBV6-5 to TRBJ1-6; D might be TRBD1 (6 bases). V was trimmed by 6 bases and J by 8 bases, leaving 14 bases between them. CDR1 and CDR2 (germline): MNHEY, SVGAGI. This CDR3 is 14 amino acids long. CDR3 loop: CASSFTGTDSPLHF. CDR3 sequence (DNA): TGTGCCAGCAGCTTCACAGGGACGGATTCACCCCTCCACTTT.

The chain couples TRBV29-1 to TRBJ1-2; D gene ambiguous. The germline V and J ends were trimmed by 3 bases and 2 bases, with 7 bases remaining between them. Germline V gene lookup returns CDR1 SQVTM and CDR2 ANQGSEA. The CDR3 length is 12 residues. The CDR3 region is CSVDTLNYGYTF. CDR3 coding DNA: TGCAGCGTTGACACCCTAAACTATGGCTACACCTTC. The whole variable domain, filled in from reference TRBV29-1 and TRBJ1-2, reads SAVISQKPSRDICQRGTSLTIQCQVDSQVTMMFWYRQQPGQSLTLIATANQGSEATYESGFVIDKFPISRPNLTFSTLTVSNMSPEDSSIYLCSVDTLNYGYTFGSGTRLTVV.

The CDR3 coding sequence is TGCAGCGTTGAAGCCGACGTGGCTCCCTACGAGCAGTACTTC. Translated, it gives CSVEADVAPYEQYF. V and J are TRBV29-1 and TRBJ2-7, with D unresolved. This CDR3 region has 14 residues. Germline V gives CDR1 SQVTM, CDR2 ANQGSEA. V was pared by 1 base and J by 2 bases, with 12 bases between.

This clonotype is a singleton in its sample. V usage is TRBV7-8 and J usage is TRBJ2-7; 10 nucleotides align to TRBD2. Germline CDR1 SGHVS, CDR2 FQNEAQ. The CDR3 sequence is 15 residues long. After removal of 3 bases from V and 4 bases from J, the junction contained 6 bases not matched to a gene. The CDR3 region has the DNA TGTGCCAGCAGCTTGAGAGCGGGGGGGCTTTACGAGCAGTACTTC. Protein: CASSLRAGGLYEQYF.

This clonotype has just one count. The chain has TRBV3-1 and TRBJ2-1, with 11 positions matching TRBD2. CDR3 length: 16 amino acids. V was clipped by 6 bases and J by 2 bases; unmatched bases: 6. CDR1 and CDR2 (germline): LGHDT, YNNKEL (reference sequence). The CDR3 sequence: CASSQTSGVTYNEQFF. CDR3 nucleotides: TGTGCCAGCAGTCAGACTAGCGGGGTCACCTACAATGAGCAGTTCTTC.

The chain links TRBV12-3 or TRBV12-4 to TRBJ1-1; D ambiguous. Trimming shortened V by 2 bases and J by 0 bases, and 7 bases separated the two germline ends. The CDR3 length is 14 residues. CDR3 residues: CASSLQGMNTEAFF. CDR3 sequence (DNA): TGTGCCAGCAGTTTACAAGGGATGAACACTGAAGCTTTCTTT.

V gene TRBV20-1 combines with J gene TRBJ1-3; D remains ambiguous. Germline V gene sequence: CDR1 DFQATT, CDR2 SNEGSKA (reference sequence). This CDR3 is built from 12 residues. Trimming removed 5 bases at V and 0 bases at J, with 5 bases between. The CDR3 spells CSALTSGNTIYF. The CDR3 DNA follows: TGCAGTGCTCTCACCTCTGGAAACACCATATATTTT.